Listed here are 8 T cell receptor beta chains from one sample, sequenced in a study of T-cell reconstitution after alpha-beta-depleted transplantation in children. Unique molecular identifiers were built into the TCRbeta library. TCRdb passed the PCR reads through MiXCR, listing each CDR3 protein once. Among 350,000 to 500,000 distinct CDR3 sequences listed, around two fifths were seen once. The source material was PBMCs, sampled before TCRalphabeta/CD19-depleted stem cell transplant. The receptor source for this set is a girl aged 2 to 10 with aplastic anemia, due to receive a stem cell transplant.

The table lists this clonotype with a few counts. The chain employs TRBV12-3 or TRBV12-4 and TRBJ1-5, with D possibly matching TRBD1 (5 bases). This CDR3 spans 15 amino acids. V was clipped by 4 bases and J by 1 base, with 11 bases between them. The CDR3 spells CASSWQGGSNQPQHF. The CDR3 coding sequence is TGTGCCAGCAGTTGGCAGGGCGGGAGCAATCAGCCCCAGCATTTT.

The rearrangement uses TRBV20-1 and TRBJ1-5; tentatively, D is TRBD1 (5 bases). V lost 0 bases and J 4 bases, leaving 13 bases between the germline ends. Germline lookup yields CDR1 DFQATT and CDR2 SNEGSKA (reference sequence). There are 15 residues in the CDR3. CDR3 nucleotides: TGCAGTGCTAGAGATTTGAGTAGGGGAAATCAGCCCCAGCATTTT. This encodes CSARDLSRGNQPQHF.

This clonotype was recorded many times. CDR3 residues: CSATGLAVYNEQFF. The DNA of the CDR3 is TGCAGTGCTACGGGACTAGCGGTTTACAATGAGCAGTTCTTC. The chain combines TRBV20-1 with TRBJ2-1, with TRBD2 matching over 11 bases. V gave up 4 bases and J gave up 4 bases; unmatched junction bases: 3. The CDR3 length is 14 residues. Germline V gene data show CDR1 as DFQATT and CDR2 as SNEGSKA (reference sequence).

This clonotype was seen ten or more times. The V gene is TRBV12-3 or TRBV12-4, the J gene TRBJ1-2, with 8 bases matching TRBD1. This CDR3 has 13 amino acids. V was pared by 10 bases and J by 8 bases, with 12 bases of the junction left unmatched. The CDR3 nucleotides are TGTGCCATAGAAAGGACAGGGCCTGGGGGCTACACCTTC. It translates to CAIERTGPGGYTF.

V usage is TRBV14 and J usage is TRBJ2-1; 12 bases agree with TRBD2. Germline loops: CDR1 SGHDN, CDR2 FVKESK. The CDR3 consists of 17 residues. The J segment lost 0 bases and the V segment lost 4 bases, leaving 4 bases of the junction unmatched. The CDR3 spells CASSRTSGISSYNEQFF. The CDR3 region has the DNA TGTGCCAGCAGCCGGACTAGCGGGATTAGCTCCTACAATGAGCAGTTCTTC.

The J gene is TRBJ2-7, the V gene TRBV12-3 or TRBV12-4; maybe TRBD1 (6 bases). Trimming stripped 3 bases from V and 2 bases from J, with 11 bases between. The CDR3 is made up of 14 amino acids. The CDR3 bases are TGTGCCAGCAGTTTCCAGGGGTCTACCTACGAGCAGTACTTC. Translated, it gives CASSFQGSTYEQYF.

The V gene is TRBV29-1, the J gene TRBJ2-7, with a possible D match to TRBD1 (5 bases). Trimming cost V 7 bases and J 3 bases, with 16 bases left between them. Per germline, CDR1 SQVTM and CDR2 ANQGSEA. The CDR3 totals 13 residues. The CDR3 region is CSAGRGRGYEQYF. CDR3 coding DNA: TGCAGCGCCGGCCGAGGTAGGGGCTACGAGCAGTACTTC.

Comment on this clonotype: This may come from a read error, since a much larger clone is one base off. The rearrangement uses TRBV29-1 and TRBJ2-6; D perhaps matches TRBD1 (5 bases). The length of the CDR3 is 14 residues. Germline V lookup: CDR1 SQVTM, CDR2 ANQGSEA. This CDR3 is CSVDTGPGANFLTF. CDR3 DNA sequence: TGCAGCGTCGATACAGGTCCTGGGGCCAACTTCCTGACTTTC. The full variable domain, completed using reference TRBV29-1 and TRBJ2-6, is SAVISQKPSRDICQRGTSLTIQCQVDSQVTMMFWYRQQPGQSLTLIATANQGSEATYESGFVIDKFPISRPNLTFSTLTVSNMSPEDSSIYLCSVDTGPGANFLTFGAGSRLTVL.